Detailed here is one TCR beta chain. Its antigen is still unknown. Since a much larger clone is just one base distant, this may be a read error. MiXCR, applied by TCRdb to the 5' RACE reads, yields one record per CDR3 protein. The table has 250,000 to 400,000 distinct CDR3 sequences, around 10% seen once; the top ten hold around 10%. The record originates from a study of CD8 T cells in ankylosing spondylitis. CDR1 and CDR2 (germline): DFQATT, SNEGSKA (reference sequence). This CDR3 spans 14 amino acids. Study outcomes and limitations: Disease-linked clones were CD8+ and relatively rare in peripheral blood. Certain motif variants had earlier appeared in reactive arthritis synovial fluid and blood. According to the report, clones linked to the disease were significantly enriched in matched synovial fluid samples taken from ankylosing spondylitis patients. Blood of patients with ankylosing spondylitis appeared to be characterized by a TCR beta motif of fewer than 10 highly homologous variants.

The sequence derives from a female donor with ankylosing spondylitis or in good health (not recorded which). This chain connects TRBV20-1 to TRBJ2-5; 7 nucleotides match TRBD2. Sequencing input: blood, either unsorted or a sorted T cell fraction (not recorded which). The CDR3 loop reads CVLRQGGMTETQYF. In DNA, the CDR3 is TGCGTGCTGCGGCAGGGAGGGATGACCGAGACCCAGTACTTC.